Detailed here is one T cell receptor beta chain. The source of the sample is a study of blood T cell repertoires in COVID-19. Study background: T cells, B-cell-depleted T cells, or PBMCs provided the cDNA or gDNA that served as material.

Participants were aged about 18 to 90 years, lived in about two dozen US areas, and enrolled virtually. Assignment of participants to cohorts was predicated upon participant-reported clinical history. A COVID-19 case was met by exposed participants within 2 weeks before study entry. This CDR3 is built from 15 residues. Trimming removed 3 bases at V and 4 bases at J, with 15 bases between. Looked up from germline, CDR1 is KGHSH and CDR2 is LQKENI. Measured with immunoSEQ multiplex PCR; TCRdb has only the in-frame clones, and not every one. This table has hundreds of thousands of clones, about 88% appearing once.

The gene calls are TRBV18 and TRBJ1-2; D is ambiguous. This TCR derives from a woman younger than 30 who had been exposed to COVID-19. Sequenced input: PBMCs or T cells enriched from blood (not recorded which). CDR3: CASSPSEGGGYGYTF. For the CDR3, the DNA is TGTGCCAGCTCACCGTCGGAGGGAGGAGGCTATGGCTACACCTTC.